One and the same sample provided the 4 T cell receptor beta chains below, sequenced in a study of siplizumab effects on memory and regulatory T cells. Assay: immunoSEQ multiplex PCR; the TCRdb copy retains only in-frame clones and omits some. This table has around 110,000 clones, roughly 94% appearing once. Sequencing was done on a sample of non-Treg CD4+ T cells sorted from blood. All receptors derive from a human donor in good health.

This clone was observed a handful of times. The chain carries TRBV10-2 and TRBJ1-1; TRBD1 agrees at 9 bases. This CDR3 spans 14 amino acids. Germline loops: CDR1 WSHSY, CDR2 SAAADI. The V gene end was trimmed by 6 bases and the J gene end by 6 bases; junction bases not matched to a gene: 8. Written as DNA, the CDR3 is TGCGCCAGCAGGAACAGGGGGCTTGGGTCTGAAGCTTTCTTT. Translation gives CASRNRGLGSEAFF.

This clone was seen once. Its ends do not fully match the called genes, so a read error is possible. The V call is TRBV11-2, the J call TRBJ1-4, with 7 positions matching TRBD1. The CDR3 is 17 amino acids. Germline lookup yields CDR1 SGHAT and CDR2 FQNNGV. Here the CDR3 DNA reads TGTGCCAGCAGCGGGATCCAGGGGGGCGCGCTAGCCGCTGGTGTGATTTTT. Translating gives CASSGIQGGALAAGVIF. Filled out from reference TRBV11-2 and TRBJ1-4, the complete variable domain reads EAGVAQSPRYKIIEKRQSVAFWCNPISGHATLYWYQQILGQGPKLLIQFQNNGVVDDSQLPKDRFSAERLKGVDSTLKIQPAKLEDSAVYLCASSGIQGGALAAGVIFGSGTQLSVL.

V gene TRBV7-2 combines with J gene TRBJ2-3; D gene uncertain. V was shortened by 2 bases and J by 6 bases, with 6 bases between the two germline ends. Germline V lookup: CDR1 SGHTA, CDR2 FQGNSA. The CDR3 extends over 12 amino acids. The CDR3 spells CASSLRADTQYF. The CDR3 nucleotides are TGTGCCAGCAGCTTAAGGGCGGATACGCAGTATTTT.

The V call is TRBV7-3, the J call TRBJ2-3, with TRBD2 identical over 10 bases. The ends lost 5 bases at V and 3 bases at J; junction bases unmatched: 5. Per germline, CDR1 SGHTA and CDR2 FQGTGA. CDR3 length: 15 residues. The CDR3 coding sequence is TGTGCCAGCAGCAAGACTAGCGGGCAGACAGATACGCAGTATTTT. Protein: CASSKTSGQTDTQYF.